This entry lists 15 T cell receptor beta chains sequenced from one sample in a study of cytomegalovirus exposure and HLA in healthy donors. In the PCR, 60 Vbeta and 13 Jbeta primers were used. Assay: immunoSEQ multiplex PCR; the TCRdb copy retains only in-frame clones and omits some. The data show 150,000 to 200,000 clones, 70% to 80% seen once. The source material was PBMCs. Receptor source: a woman aged 45-59 years in good health and CMV-seronegative.

The chain has TRBV6-5 and TRBJ1-5; tentatively, D is TRBD1 (5 bases). In germline, CDR1 is MNHEY, CDR2 SVGAGI. The CDR3 is 15 amino acids. Deletions cut 5 bases from V and 4 bases from J, with 15 bases between. CDR3 residues: CASSGAGGRNQPQHF. In DNA, the CDR3 is TGTGCCAGCAGTGGCGCCGGGGGTCGAAATCAGCCCCAGCATTTT.

The J gene is TRBJ1-2, the V gene TRBV18, with TRBD1 matching 10 bases. Germline V gene sequence: CDR1 KGHSH, CDR2 LQKENI. The CDR3 sequence is 15 residues long. With 5 bases clipped from V and 3 bases from J, the junction kept 6 bases outside the gene matches. CDR3 loop: CASSSTGGLDYGYTF. The DNA of the CDR3 is TGTGCCAGCTCATCGACAGGGGGCCTTGACTATGGCTACACCTTC.

This clone appeared a few times. The V and J genes are TRBV5-6 and TRBJ1-2, with no clear D. Germline CDR1 and CDR2: SGHDT and YYEEEE. The CDR3 is made up of 12 amino acids. V dropped 6 bases and J dropped 5 bases, with 11 bases sitting between them. The CDR3 loop is CASTRLAYGYTF. The DNA for the CDR3 is TGTGCCAGCACCAGGCTAGCGTATGGCTACACCTTC.

The chain couples TRBV5-1 to TRBJ2-1, with D possibly TRBD1 on 7 matching bases. This CDR3 is 16 amino acids long. From germline, CDR1 is SGHRS and CDR2 YFSETQ. The V end lost 3 bases, the J end lost 4 bases, and 17 bases lay between the germline ends. In DNA form, the CDR3 reads TGCGCCAGCAGCTCGATGACAGGGAGGACTTACAATGAGCAGTTCTTC. Residues: CASSSMTGRTYNEQFF.

As for this clone: Additional DNA sequences in this sample encode the identical CDR3. The rearrangement joins TRBV6-1 to TRBJ1-5, with D tentatively TRBD1 (6 bases). Germline CDR1 reads MNHNS; CDR2 reads SASEGT. The CDR3 covers 15 residues. V lost 6 bases and J lost 2, with 14 bases in between. Written as DNA, the CDR3 is TGTGCCAGCAGCGCACAGGGACGGGGCAATCAGCCCCAGCATTTT. It is translated as CASSAQGRGNQPQHF.

This clone was picked up one time. J is TRBJ1-2 and V is TRBV6-6; D remains ambiguous. The CDR3 loop spans 12 amino acids. CDR1 is MNHNY, CDR2 SVGAGI, per germline (reference sequence). Deletions cut 3 bases from V and 6 bases from J, with 8 bases between. The CDR3 here is CASSYPQNGYTF. The CDR3 bases are TGTGCCAGCAGTTATCCACAGAATGGCTACACCTTC.

The chain employs TRBV5-4 and TRBJ2-5; 7 nucleotides line up with TRBD1. The J call may not be correct, given that the DNA end is closer to TRBJ2-7. The CDR3 covers 16 residues. The V gene's germline CDR1 is SGHNT and CDR2 YYREEE (reference sequence). The CDR3 sequence is CASSLMGQHPPYEQYF. In nucleotides, the CDR3 is TGTGCCAGCAGCTTGATGGGACAGCATCCCCCCTACGAGCAGTACTTC.

The genes are TRBV6-6 and TRBJ1-5; D perhaps matches TRBD1 (6 bases). This CDR3 is 15 amino acids long. Germline lookup yields CDR1 MNHNY and CDR2 SVGAGI (reference sequence). The V end lost 2 bases, the J end lost 5 bases, and 13 bases lay between the germline ends. The chain's CDR3 is CASSYRGAGDQPQHF. In nucleotides, the CDR3 is TGTGCCAGCAGTTACCGGGGGGCCGGGGATCAGCCCCAGCATTTT.

The chain couples TRBV6-5 to TRBJ1-5, with D perhaps TRBD1 (5 bases). V was cut by 5 bases and J by 7 bases, with 18 bases left in between. Germline lookup yields CDR1 MNHEY and CDR2 SVGAGI. The CDR3 totals 15 residues. The CDR3 protein is CASSPQGGGGQPQHF. DNA for the CDR3: TGTGCCAGCAGTCCCCAGGGAGGAGGAGGACAGCCCCAGCATTTT.

This chain joins TRBV28 and TRBJ1-2; D remains unclear. Trimming removed 8 bases at V and 3 bases at J, with 22 bases between. This CDR3 has 16 amino acids. The germline CDR1 and CDR2 sequences are MDHEN and SYDVKM. CDR3 nucleotides: TGTGCCAGCGCAAGGCCAGGAATCCACTCCGACTATGGCTACACCTTC. Encoded protein: CASARPGIHSDYGYTF.

V usage is TRBV6-1 and J usage is TRBJ2-7; 8 bases fit TRBD1. Looked up from germline, CDR1 is MNHNS and CDR2 is SASEGT. This CDR3 region has 14 residues. Germline trimming cut 6 bases from V and 5 bases from J; bases unmatched to any gene: 9. The CDR3 DNA follows: TGTGCCAGCAGGGAACAGGGGGTAAGGAACGAGCAGTACTTC. This encodes CASREQGVRNEQYF.

The rearrangement joins TRBV18 to TRBJ1-2; perhaps TRBD1 as D (6 bases). The CDR3 spans 14 residues. Trimming removed 4 bases from V and 3 bases from J, with 12 bases in between. Germline V gene lookup returns CDR1 KGHSH and CDR2 LQKENI. The CDR3 DNA sequence: TGTGCCAGCTCACTCGCCAGGGGAGACTATGGCTACACCTTC. Its translation is CASSLARGDYGYTF.

In its sample, this clone was seen many times. The gene calls are TRBV19 and TRBJ2-3; no firm D call. The CDR3 consists of 14 residues. Trimming shortened V by 1 base and J by 4 bases, and 9 bases separated the two germline ends. Germline loops: CDR1 LNHDA, CDR2 SQIVND (reference sequence). The CDR3 region is CASSIGREADTQYF. Written as DNA, the CDR3 is TGTGCCAGTAGTATAGGGCGAGAGGCAGATACGCAGTATTTT.

This chain joins TRBV23-1 and TRBJ1-1; D remains ambiguous. TRBV23-1 is an open reading frame whose function is uncertain. Trimming removed 2 bases at V and 0 bases at J, with 7 bases between. The CDR3 contains 14 residues. CDR3 bases: TGCGCCAGCAGTCAAAACAGACTGAACACTGAAGCTTTCTTT. Translated, it gives CASSQNRLNTEAFF.

CDR3: CASSLGPPGYTF. The DNA of the CDR3 is TGTGCCAGCAGCTTGGGCCCCCCGGGGTACACCTTC. The chain uses TRBV28 and TRBJ1-2; D is unresolved. The V gene lost 6 bases and the J gene lost 11 bases, with 16 bases spanning the gap. The germline gives CDR1 MDHEN, CDR2 SYDVKM. This CDR3 region has 12 residues.